A selection of T cell receptor beta chains follows, all from one sample in a study of cytomegalovirus exposure and HLA in healthy donors. Sequencing was performed with immunoSEQ multiplex PCR; in TCRdb, only in-frame clones are kept and a portion is missing. The sample carries about 130,000 clones, roughly 79% recorded once. The sequencing sample was made of PBMCs. These receptors came from a woman aged 50 to 65 in good health and CMV-seronegative. Both conserved end residues are part of each CDR3. Each record gives: V gene, D gene, clone size, J gene, CDR3 DNA, CDR3 protein. A D gene is named only where the DNA matches it firmly. Some rows mark clone size as missing; the rest say once, few, many or name a class of expanded clone.

TRBV27	TRBD1	.	TRBJ1-2	TGTGCCAGCAGTCCTAGCCTGGGACAGGGGGCAGTGTACTATGGCTACACCTTC	CASSPSLGQGAVYYGYTF
TRBV18	TRBD1	.	TRBJ1-2	TGTGCCAGCTCACCAATAGCCGAAGACAGGGTAAACTATGGCTACACCTTC	CASSPIAEDRVNYGYTF
TRBV5-1	TRBD2	few	TRBJ2-5	TGCGCCAGCAGCTTGCTAGGTAGCGGGAGCCAAGAGACCCAGTACTTC	CASSLLGSGSQETQYF
TRBV4-3	TRBD2	few	TRBJ2-5	TGCGCCAGCAGCCAAGATGGGGGGACTAGCGGCCAAGAGACCCAGTACTTC	CASSQDGGTSGQETQYF
TRBV19	.	.	TRBJ2-6	TGTGCCAGTACTCGACAGGAAACCATCTCTGGGGCCAACGTCCTGACTTTC	CASTRQETISGANVLTF
TRBV9	TRBD2	once	TRBJ2-3	TGTGCCAGCAGCGTAGCCGCGGGGGGCCCGGATACGCAGTATTTT	CASSVAAGGPDTQYF
TRBV5-4	.	.	TRBJ1-2	TGTGCCAGCAGCCGATACCGACAGGACCAAGTCTATGGCTACACCTTC	CASSRYRQDQVYGYTF
TRBV6-5	.	few	TRBJ1-1	TGTGCCAGCACCCCGAGGGGGGGAGGGAACACTGAAGCTTTCTTT	CASTPRGGGNTEAFF
TRBV6-1	TRBD1	.	TRBJ2-2	TGTGCCAGCAGTGGATGGGACAGGTCGAACACCGGGGAGCTGTTTTTT	CASSGWDRSNTGELFF
TRBV5-4	.	.	TRBJ2-3	TGTGCCAGCAGCATAGCGGTCACAGATACGCAGTATTTT	CASSIAVTDTQYF
TRBV11-2	.	.	TRBJ2-1	TGTGCCAGCAGCTTAGGCGGGACCCTCTACAATGAGCAGTTCTTC	CASSLGGTLYNEQFF
TRBV7-6	.	.	TRBJ2-5	TGTGCCAGCAGCTTAAATCTGGGGGGAGGAGAGACCCAGTACTTC	CASSLNLGGGETQYF
TRBV28	TRBD1	.	TRBJ1-2	TGTGCCAGCAGTTCCCTGGACAGGGCGAACTATGGCTACACCTTC	CASSSLDRANYGYTF
TRBV2	.	.	TRBJ1-5	TGTGCCAGCAGCCGAGAGACGGAGAGCAATCAGCCCCAGCATTTT	CASSRETESNQPQHF
TRBV7-2	.	.	TRBJ2-1	TGTGCCAGCACTAAACAGTGGGGGGATGAGCAGTTCTTC	CASTKQWGDEQFF
TRBV10-3	TRBD1	.	TRBJ2-3	TGTGCCATCAGTGAAACGGGACAGGGTGGGGATACGCAGTATTTT	CAISETGQGGDTQYF
TRBV5-1	TRBD2	.	TRBJ2-7	TGCGCCAGCAGCTGGAGCGGGAGCTCCTACGAGCAGTACTTC	CASSWSGSSYEQYF
TRBV27	TRBD1	few	TRBJ1-2	TGTGCCAGCAGTTTCTCACAGGGGCTCGATGGCTACACCTTC	CASSFSQGLDGYTF
TRBV7-2	.	.	TRBJ2-2	TGTGCCAGCAGGCTATTCGACAGTACCGGGGAGCTGTTTTTT	CASRLFDSTGELFF
TRBV2	TRBD2	.	TRBJ2-5	TGTGCCAGCAGTGCACCGGGACTAGCGGGAGTCTGGGAGACCCAGTACTTC	CASSAPGLAGVWETQYF
TRBV30	TRBD1	.	TRBJ2-3	TGTGCCTCGACCACAGGGGGAAACACAGATACGCAGTATTTT	CASTTGGNTDTQYF
TRBV13	.	.	TRBJ2-7	TGTGCCAGCAGCATGCAGACAGCTATCTTAATCAACGAGCAGTACTTC	CASSMQTAILINEQYF
TRBV13	TRBD2	.	TRBJ2-1	TGTGCCAGCAGCTCCGGACTAGCGGGAGAGACGGGTAGGGTGGAGCAGTTCTTC	CASSSGLAGETGRVEQFF
TRBV6-6	TRBD2	few	TRBJ2-5	TGTGCCAGCAGTTGGCCTGCAAGGGGCTCGGGGGGGACCCAGTACTTC	CASSWPARGSGGTQYF
TRBV14	TRBD1	.	TRBJ1-4	TGTGCCAGCAGCCAGACAGGGACCCTTACTAATGAAAAACTGTTTTTT	CASSQTGTLTNEKLFF
TRBV7-3	TRBD2	once	TRBJ2-3	TGTGCCAGCAGCTTAGGGCTAGCGGGAGTCGGAGATACGCAGTATTTT	CASSLGLAGVGDTQYF
TRBV2	.	few	TRBJ1-5	TGTGCCAGCAGTGCCAGGCCCAATCAGCCCCAGCATTTT	CASSARPNQPQHF
TRBV29-1	.	.	TRBJ1-2	TGCAGCGTTGAAGGGATCTTGGCGGGGGGCGACCCTCAGAGCGGCTACACCTTC	CSVEGILAGGDPQSGYTF
TRBV6-5	.	.	TRBJ2-2	TGTGCCAGCAGTGGGGCAGTAAACACCGGGGAGCTGTTTTTT	CASSGAVNTGELFF
TRBV30	TRBD2	.	TRBJ2-3	TGTGCCTGGAGTCCGGCTAGCGGGAGCACAGATACGCAGTATTTT	CAWSPASGSTDTQYF
TRBV30	.	.	TRBJ1-1	TGTGCCTGGAGTCCCCAGACTGAAGCTTTCTTT	CAWSPQTEAFF
TRBV5-1	.	.	TRBJ2-7	TGCGCCAGCAGCTCAGGGTACTACGAGCAGTACTTC	CASSSGYYEQYF
TRBV7-2	.	.	TRBJ1-2	TGTGCCAGCAGCTTAGCCGCGGGGGCCTCGGACTATGGCTACACCTTC	CASSLAAGASDYGYTF
TRBV10-1	TRBD1	.	TRBJ1-5	TGCGCCAGCAGTGAGCCGCCGACAGGGCTACATGGTCAGCCCCAGCATTTT	CASSEPPTGLHGQPQHF
TRBV6-1	.	.	TRBJ2-1	TGTGCCAGCAGAACGGGAGCCTACAATGAGCAGTTCTTC	CASRTGAYNEQFF
TRBV6-5	TRBD1	.	TRBJ1-2	TGTGCCAGCAGTTACGGCACAGGGGGTGGCTACACCTTC	CASSYGTGGGYTF
TRBV10-3	TRBD1	.	TRBJ1-3	TGTGCCATCAGGGGACAGGGGCCCCCTGGAAACACCATATATTTT	CAIRGQGPPGNTIYF
TRBV9	TRBD2	.	TRBJ2-7	TGTGCCAGCAGCGGACCTAGCGGGGTAACCTACGAGCAGTACTTC	CASSGPSGVTYEQYF
TRBV7-9	TRBD2	.	TRBJ2-7	TGTGCCAGCACCTCCGAATCGGGGGGCTACGAGCAGTACTTC	CASTSESGGYEQYF
TRBV29-1	.	.	TRBJ2-7	TGCAGCGCCTCAGGACGGACTAACTACGAGCAGTACTTC	CSASGRTNYEQYF